Listed here are 15 T cell receptor beta chains from one sample, sequenced in a study of CD8+CD57+ T cells in acquired aplastic anemia. Genomic DNA served as template for TCR beta VDJ and CDR3 profiling. Each CDR3 protein gets one entry after TCRdb re-called the reads with MiXCR. The sample holds some 200,000 distinct CDR3 sequences, 48% seen once. By flow cytometry, patients selected for sequencing had shown an expansion of CD8+CD57+ cells. What was sequenced was sorted CD4+, CD8+, or CD8+CD57+ T cells (not recorded which) from PBMCs. These receptors all stem from a human donor with aplastic anemia.

The chain couples TRBV20-1 to TRBJ1-2; D is undetermined. The CDR3 contains 12 residues. In germline, CDR1 is DFQATT, CDR2 SNEGSKA (reference sequence). V was shortened by 5 bases and J by 5 bases, with 12 bases between the two germline ends. The CDR3 DNA reads as TGCAGTGCTCGCCGGACCGAGTATGGCTACACCTTC. Its translation is CSARRTEYGYTF.

In its sample, this clonotype was seen many times. CDR3 in DNA: TGTGCCGGTAACCGGGACAGAGATTCACCCCTCCACTTT. Its translation is CAGNRDRDSPLHF. The gene calls are TRBV30 and TRBJ1-6; 7 bases line up with TRBD1. The CDR3 sequence is 13 residues long. V shed 8 bases, J shed 8 bases, and the junction held 9 bases outside the gene matches. The germline V gene encodes CDR1 GTSNPN and CDR2 SVGIG (reference sequence).

As for this clonotype: A much larger clone differs from this one at a single base, so this may be a read error. The chain links TRBV7-3 to TRBJ2-3; 7 nucleotides line up with TRBD2. The CDR3 extends over 15 amino acids. Germline values: CDR1 SGHTA, CDR2 FQGTGA. CDR3 DNA sequence: TGTGCCGGCAGCTCGCGGAGCGGGACTACAGATACGCAGTATTTT. As protein: CAGSSRSGTTDTQYF.

The chain recombines TRBV20-1 with TRBJ1-6; D unclear. The CDR3 has 10 residues. The V end lost 5 bases, the J end lost 16 bases, and 12 bases lay between the germline ends. Germline CDR1 is DFQATT and CDR2 is SNEGSKA (reference sequence). The CDR3 DNA sequence: TGCAGTGCTCCTCTTGGCCCGCTCCACTTT. This codes for CSAPLGPLHF.

The genes are TRBV7-9 and TRBJ1-1; D is undetermined. V lost 5 bases and J 8 bases, leaving 12 bases between the germline ends. The V gene's germline CDR1 is SEHNR and CDR2 FQNEAQ (reference sequence). The CDR3 sequence is 12 residues long. The CDR3, as DNA: TGTGCCAGCAGCCGTGGTTTGATCGAAGCTTTCTTT. Protein sequence: CASSRGLIEAFF.

This clonotype has more than one count but fewer than ten. V and J are TRBV29-1 and TRBJ2-7; 12 bases fit TRBD2. V gave up 7 bases and J gave up 4 bases; unmatched junction bases: 8. The germline gives CDR1 SQVTM, CDR2 ANQGSEA. This CDR3 has 14 amino acids. The CDR3 loop is CSALLAGGYYEQYF. CDR3 nucleotide sequence: TGCAGCGCCCTCCTAGCGGGAGGGTATTACGAGCAGTACTTC.

V gene TRBV5-6 combines with J gene TRBJ2-5; 9 nucleotides align to TRBD1. After removal of 4 bases from V and 5 bases from J, the junction contained 9 bases not matched to a gene. Germline V gene data show CDR1 as SGHDT and CDR2 as YYEEEE. This CDR3 comprises 15 residues. This CDR3 reads CASSPGQGGSETQYF. The CDR3 DNA is TGTGCCAGCAGCCCGGGACAGGGTGGGTCGGAGACCCAGTACTTC.

This clonotype was counted many times. The rearrangement uses TRBV15 and TRBJ1-1; the match to TRBD1 covers 8 bases. The CDR3 covers 17 residues. The germline CDR1 and CDR2 sequences are LNHNV and YYDKDF (reference sequence). With V trimmed by 4 bases and J by 5 bases, 15 bases remained unmatched. CDR3 residues: CATSIIDRGPATTEAFF. CDR3 nucleotides: TGTGCCACCAGCATCATCGACAGGGGCCCAGCGACGACTGAAGCTTTCTTT.

This clonotype has more than one count but fewer than ten. The chain combines TRBV24-1 with TRBJ2-3; TRBD1 matches at 7 bases. The CDR3 is 14 amino acids. Germline assignment: CDR1 KGHDR and CDR2 SFDVKD. V trimming: 4 bases; J trimming: 6 bases; junction bases outside the gene matches: 6. The DNA of the CDR3 is TGTGCCACCAGTGACTCGCTGACAGGGGATACGCAGTATTTT. It yields the protein CATSDSLTGDTQYF.

CDR3 DNA: TGTGCCAGCAGCCAAGACGACGTAAGACAGGGACGCGGGGGCTACACCTTC. Amino acids: CASSQDDVRQGRGGYTF. V and J are TRBV4-2 and TRBJ1-2; TRBD1 aligns across 7 bases. The CDR3 totals 17 residues. Germline V gene sequence: CDR1 LGHNA, CDR2 YNFKEQ. The J segment lost 8 bases and the V segment lost 0 bases, leaving 15 bases of the junction unmatched.

The genes are TRBV15 and TRBJ1-6; D unclear. CDR1 is LNHNV and CDR2 is YYDKDF in the germline V gene (reference sequence). This CDR3 has 14 residues. V was trimmed by 2 bases and J by 7 bases, leaving 9 bases between them. The CDR3 protein is CATSRRTVNSPLHF. DNA for the CDR3: TGTGCCACCAGCAGAAGGACGGTAAATTCACCCCTCCACTTT.

The rearrangement links TRBV7-8 to TRBJ2-7, with a tentative D call TRBD1 (7 bases). The CDR3 has 15 amino acids. Germline-derived CDR1 and CDR2 are SGHVS and FQNEAQ. The CDR3 spells CARGADREDSYEQYF. CDR3 DNA sequence: TGTGCTAGAGGGGCTGACAGGGAGGACTCCTACGAGCAGTACTTC.

The rearrangement joins TRBV7-8 to TRBJ2-1, with 10 positions matching TRBD2. The CDR3 runs to 15 residues. Germline CDR1 reads SGHVS; CDR2 reads FQNEAQ. Trimming took 8 bases from V and 3 from J; bases not matched to a gene: 7. Here the CDR3 reads CASAEGLANYNEQFF. Written as DNA, the CDR3 is TGTGCCAGCGCCGAGGGACTAGCGAACTACAATGAGCAGTTCTTC.

This chain joins TRBV24-1 and TRBJ2-1; maybe TRBD1 (6 bases). The CDR3 has 14 amino acids. The germline V gene has CDR1 KGHDR and CDR2 SFDVKD. The V end was cut by 4 bases, the J end by 4 bases, with 10 bases between. Here the CDR3 reads CATSDRDKYNEQFF. The CDR3 region has the DNA TGTGCCACCAGTGACAGGGACAAGTACAATGAGCAGTTCTTC.

The sample holds many counts of this clonotype. This may stem from a read error, because a much larger clone lies one nucleotide away. This chain uses TRBV29-1 with TRBJ1-2; 9 nucleotides line up with TRBD1. The germline V gene encodes CDR1 SQVTM and CDR2 ANQGSEA. The CDR3 sequence is 14 residues long. J was trimmed by 2 bases and V by 4 bases; bases with no gene match: 5. The CDR3 loop reads CSVASGTGNYGYTF. DNA of the CDR3: TGCAGCGTTGCTTCTGGGACAGGGAACTATGGCTACACCTTC.